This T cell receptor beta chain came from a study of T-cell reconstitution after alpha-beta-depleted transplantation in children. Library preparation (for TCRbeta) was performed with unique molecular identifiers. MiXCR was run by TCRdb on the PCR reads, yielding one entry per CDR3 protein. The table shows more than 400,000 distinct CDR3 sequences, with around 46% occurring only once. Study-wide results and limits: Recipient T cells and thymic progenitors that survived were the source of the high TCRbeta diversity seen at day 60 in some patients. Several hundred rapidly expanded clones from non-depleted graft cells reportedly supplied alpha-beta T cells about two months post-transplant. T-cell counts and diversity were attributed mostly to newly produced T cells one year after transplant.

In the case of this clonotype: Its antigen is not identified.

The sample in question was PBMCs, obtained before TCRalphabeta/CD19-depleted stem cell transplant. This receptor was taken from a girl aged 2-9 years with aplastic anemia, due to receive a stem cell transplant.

Here the CDR3 reads CASSYDTRDRGLGSSYEQYF. DNA for the CDR3: TGTGCCAGCAGCTACGACACCCGGGACAGGGGTTTAGGGAGCTCCTACGAGCAGTACTTC. The chain recombines TRBV7-3 with TRBJ2-7; 10 bases line up with TRBD1. This CDR3 has 20 residues. Looked up from germline, CDR1 is SGHTA and CDR2 is FQGTGA. V trimming: 4 bases; J trimming: 0 bases; junction bases outside the gene matches: 18.